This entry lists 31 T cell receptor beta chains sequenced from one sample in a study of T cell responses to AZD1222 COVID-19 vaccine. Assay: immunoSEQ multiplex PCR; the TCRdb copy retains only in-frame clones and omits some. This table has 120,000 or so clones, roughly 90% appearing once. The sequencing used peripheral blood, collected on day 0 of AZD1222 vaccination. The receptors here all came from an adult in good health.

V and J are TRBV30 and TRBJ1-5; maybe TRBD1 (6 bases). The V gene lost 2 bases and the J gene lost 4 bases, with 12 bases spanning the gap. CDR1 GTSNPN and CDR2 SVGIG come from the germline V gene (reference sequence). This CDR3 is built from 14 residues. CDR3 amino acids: CAWSTGRSNQPQHF. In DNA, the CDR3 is TGTGCCTGGAGTACAGGGCGTTCAAATCAGCCCCAGCATTTT.

DNA of the CDR3: TGTGCCAGCAGCCTAGATGCTAATGAAAAACTGTTTTTT. Translated: CASSLDANEKLFF. The chain combines TRBV3-1 (or the pseudogene TRBV3-2) with TRBJ1-4; D is unresolved. The V and J ends lost 4 bases and 3 bases respectively, with 6 bases between them. This CDR3 is built from 13 residues. CDR1 and CDR2 from the germline V gene are LGHDT and YNNKEL (reference sequence).

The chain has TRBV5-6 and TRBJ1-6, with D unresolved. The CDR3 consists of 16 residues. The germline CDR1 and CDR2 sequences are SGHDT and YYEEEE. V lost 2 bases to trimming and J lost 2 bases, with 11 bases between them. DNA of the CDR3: TGTGCCAGCAGCTTCGAAGGGTCGGCCTATAATTCACCCCTCCACTTT. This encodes CASSFEGSAYNSPLHF.

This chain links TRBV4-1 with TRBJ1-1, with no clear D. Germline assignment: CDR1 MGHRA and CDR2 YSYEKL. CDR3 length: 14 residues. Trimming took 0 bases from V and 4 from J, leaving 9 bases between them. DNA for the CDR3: TGCGCCAGCAGCCAAGAGCCCGGCCCCACTGAAGCTTTCTTT. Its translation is CASSQEPGPTEAFF.

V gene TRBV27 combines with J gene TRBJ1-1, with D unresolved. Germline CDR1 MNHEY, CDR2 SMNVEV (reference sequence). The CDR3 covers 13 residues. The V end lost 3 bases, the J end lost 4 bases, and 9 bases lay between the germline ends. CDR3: CASSFGRSTEAFF. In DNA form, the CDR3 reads TGTGCCAGCAGTTTTGGACGGTCCACTGAAGCTTTCTTT.

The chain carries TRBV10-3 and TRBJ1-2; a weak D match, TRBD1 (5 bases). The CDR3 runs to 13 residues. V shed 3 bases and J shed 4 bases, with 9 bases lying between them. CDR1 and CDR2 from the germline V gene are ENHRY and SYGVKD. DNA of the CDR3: TGTGCCATCAGTGAAGGGACGGTCTATGGCTACACCTTC. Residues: CAISEGTVYGYTF.

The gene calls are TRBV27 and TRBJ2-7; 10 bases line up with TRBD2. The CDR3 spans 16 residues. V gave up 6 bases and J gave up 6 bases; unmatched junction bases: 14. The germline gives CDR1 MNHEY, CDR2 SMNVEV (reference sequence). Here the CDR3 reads CASSPFPGLADSEQYF. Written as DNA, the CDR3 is TGTGCCAGCAGCCCCTTCCCCGGACTAGCGGATAGCGAGCAGTACTTC.

The CDR3 coding sequence is TGTGCCAGCAGCGTGGGGGGGCCCCTTCTAGATACGCAGTATTTT. Its translation is CASSVGGPLLDTQYF. The genes are TRBV9 and TRBJ2-3; TRBD2 is a possible D gene (7 bases). V lost 2 bases and J lost 5, with 15 bases in between. The germline gives CDR1 SGDLS, CDR2 YYNGEE. This CDR3 comprises 15 residues.

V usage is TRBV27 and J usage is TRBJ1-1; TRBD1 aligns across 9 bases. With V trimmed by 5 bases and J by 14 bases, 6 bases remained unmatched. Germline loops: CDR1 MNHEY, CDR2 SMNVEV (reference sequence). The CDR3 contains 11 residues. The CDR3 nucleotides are TGTGCCAGCAGTCCAGGGACAGGGAGCTTCTTT. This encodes CASSPGTGSFF.

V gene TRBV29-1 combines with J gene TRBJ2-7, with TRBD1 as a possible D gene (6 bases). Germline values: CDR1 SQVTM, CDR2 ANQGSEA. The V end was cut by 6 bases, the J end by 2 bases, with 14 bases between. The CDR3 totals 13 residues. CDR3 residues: CSVYRETPYEQYF. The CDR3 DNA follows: TGCAGCGTGTACAGGGAAACCCCCTACGAGCAGTACTTC.

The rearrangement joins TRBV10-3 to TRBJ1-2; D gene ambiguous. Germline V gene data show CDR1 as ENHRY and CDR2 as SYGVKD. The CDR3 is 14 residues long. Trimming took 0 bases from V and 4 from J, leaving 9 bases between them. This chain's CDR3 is CAISESGWTYGYTF. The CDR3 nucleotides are TGTGCCATCAGTGAGTCCGGATGGACCTATGGCTACACCTTC.

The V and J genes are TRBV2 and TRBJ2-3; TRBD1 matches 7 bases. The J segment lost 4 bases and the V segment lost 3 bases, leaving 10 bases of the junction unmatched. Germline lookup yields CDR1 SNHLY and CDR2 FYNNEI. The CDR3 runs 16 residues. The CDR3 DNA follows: TGTGCCAGCAGTGAGGGCCTTGACAGGGTGGCAGATACGCAGTATTTT. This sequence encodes CASSEGLDRVADTQYF.

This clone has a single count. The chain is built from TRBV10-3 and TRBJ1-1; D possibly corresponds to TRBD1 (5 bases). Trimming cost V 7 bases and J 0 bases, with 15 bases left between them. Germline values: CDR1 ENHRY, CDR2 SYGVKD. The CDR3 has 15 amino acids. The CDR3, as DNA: TGTGCCATCACCGACAGACCACAACTGAACACTGAAGCTTTCTTT. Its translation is CAITDRPQLNTEAFF.

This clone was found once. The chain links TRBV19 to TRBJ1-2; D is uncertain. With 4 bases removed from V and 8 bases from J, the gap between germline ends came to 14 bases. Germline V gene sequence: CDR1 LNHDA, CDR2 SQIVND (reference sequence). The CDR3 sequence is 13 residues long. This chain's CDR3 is CASSNPPGSGYTF. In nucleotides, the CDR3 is TGTGCCAGTAGTAACCCCCCCGGGAGCGGCTACACCTTC.

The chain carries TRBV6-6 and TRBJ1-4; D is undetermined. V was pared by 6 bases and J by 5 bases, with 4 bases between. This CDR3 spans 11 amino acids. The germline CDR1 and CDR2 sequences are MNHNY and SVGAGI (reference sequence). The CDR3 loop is CASRINEKLFF. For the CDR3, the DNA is TGTGCCAGCAGAATAAATGAAAAACTGTTTTTT.

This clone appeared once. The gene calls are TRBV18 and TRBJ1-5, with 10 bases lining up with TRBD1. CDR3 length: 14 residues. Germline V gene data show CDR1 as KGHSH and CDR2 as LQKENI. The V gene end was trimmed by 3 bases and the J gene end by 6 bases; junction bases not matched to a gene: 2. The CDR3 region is CASSPRQGAQPQHF. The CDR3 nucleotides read TGTGCCAGCTCACCCCGACAGGGGGCTCAGCCCCAGCATTTT.

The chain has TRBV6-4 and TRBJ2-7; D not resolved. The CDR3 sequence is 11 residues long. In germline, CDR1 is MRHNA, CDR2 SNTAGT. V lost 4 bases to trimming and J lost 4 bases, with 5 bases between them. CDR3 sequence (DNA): TGTGCCAGCAGTGCCAGATACGAGCAGTACTTC. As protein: CASSARYEQYF.

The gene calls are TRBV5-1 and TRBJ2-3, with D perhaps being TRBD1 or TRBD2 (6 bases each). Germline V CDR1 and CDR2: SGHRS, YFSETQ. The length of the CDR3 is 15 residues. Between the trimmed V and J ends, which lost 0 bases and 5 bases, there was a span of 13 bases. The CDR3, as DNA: TGCGCCAGCAGCTTGGCCAAAAGGGGGGAAGATACGCAGTATTTT. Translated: CASSLAKRGEDTQYF.

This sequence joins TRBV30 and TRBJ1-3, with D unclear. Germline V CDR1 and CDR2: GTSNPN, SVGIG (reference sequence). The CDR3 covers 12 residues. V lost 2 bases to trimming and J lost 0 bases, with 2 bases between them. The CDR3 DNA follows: TGTGCCTGGAGTCCCTCTGGAAACACCATATATTTT. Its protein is CAWSPSGNTIYF.

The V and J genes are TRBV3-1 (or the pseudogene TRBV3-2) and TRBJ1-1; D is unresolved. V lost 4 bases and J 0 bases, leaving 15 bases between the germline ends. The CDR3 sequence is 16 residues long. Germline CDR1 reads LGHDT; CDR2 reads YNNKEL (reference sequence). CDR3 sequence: CASSPNGRNMNTEAFF. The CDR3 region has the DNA TGTGCCAGCAGCCCGAACGGCAGGAACATGAACACTGAAGCTTTCTTT.

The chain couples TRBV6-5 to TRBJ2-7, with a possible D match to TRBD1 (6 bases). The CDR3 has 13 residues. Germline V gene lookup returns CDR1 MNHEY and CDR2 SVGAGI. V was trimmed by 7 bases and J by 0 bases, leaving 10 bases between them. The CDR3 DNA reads TGTGCCAGCACAGGGGATACCTCCTACGAGCAGTACTTC. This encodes CASTGDTSYEQYF.

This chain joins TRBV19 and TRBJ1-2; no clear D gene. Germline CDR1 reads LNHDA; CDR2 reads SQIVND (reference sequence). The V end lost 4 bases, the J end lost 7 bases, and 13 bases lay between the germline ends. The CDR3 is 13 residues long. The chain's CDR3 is CASSRGWVRGYTF. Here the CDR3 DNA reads TGTGCCAGTAGTAGAGGCTGGGTTCGTGGCTACACCTTC.

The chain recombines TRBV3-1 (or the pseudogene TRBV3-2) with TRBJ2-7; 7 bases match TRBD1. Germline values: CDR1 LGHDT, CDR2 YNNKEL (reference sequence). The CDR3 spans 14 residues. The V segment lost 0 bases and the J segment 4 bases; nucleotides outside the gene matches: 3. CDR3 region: CASSQDLRGYEQYF. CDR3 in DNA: TGTGCCAGCAGCCAAGATCTCAGGGGGTACGAGCAGTACTTC.

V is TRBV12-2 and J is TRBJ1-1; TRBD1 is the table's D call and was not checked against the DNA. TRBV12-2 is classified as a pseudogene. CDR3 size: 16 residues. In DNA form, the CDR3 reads TGTGCAAGTCGCCCCGACAGGGGGGGTAGCGGCACTGAAGCTTTCTTT. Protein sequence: CASRPDRGGSGTEAFF.

The CDR3 bases are TGTGCCAGCAGCGGGCGAGGGGCCCCCGGGGATGGTGGCTACACCTTC. As protein: CASSGRGAPGDGGYTF. V is TRBV28 and J is TRBJ1-2; a possible D gene is TRBD1 (5 bases). Germline V gives CDR1 MDHEN, CDR2 SYDVKM. Trimming removed 6 bases from V and 7 bases from J, with 24 bases in between. CDR3 size: 16 residues.

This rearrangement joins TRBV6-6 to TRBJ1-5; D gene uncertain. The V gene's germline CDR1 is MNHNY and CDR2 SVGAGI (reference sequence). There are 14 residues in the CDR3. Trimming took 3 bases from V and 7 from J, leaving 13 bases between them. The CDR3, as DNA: TGTGCCAGCAGTTATCTTGGCACGCAGCAGCCCCAGCATTTT. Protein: CASSYLGTQQPQHF.

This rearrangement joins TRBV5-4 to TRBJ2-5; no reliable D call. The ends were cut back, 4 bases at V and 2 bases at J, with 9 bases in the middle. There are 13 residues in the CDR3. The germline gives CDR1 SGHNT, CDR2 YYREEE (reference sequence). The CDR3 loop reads CASSPVQQETQYF. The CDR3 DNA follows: TGTGCCAGCAGCCCGGTCCAGCAAGAGACCCAGTACTTC. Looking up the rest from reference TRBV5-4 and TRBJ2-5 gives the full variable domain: ETGVTQSPTHLIKTRGQQVTLRCSSQSGHNTVSWYQQALGQGPQFIFQYYREEENGRGNFPPRFSGLQFPNYSSELNVNALELDDSALYLCASSPVQQETQYFGPGTRLLVL.

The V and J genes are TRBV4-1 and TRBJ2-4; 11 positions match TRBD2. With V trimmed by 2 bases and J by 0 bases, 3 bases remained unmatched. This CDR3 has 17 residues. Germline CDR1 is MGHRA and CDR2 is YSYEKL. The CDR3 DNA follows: TGCGCCAGCAGCCAAAATAGCGGGGGGGCAGCCAAAAACATTCAGTACTTC. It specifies CASSQNSGGAAKNIQYF.

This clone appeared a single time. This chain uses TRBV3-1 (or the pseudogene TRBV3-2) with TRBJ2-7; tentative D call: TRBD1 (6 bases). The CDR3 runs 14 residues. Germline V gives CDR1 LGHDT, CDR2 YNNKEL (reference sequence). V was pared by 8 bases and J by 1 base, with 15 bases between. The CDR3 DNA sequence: TGTGCCAGCTGCGCCGGGACAAGATCCTACGAGCAGTACTTC. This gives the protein CASCAGTRSYEQYF.

In DNA form, the CDR3 reads TGTGCCAGCAGTTTGTGGGGGGGTAAGAACATTCAGTACTTC. The encoded protein is CASSLWGGKNIQYF. The chain has TRBV27 and TRBJ2-4; TRBD2 aligns across 7 bases. CDR3 length: 14 amino acids. Germline CDR1 and CDR2: MNHEY and SMNVEV (reference sequence). J gave up 7 bases and V 3 bases, and 6 bases lay outside the gene matches.

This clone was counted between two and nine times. The CDR3 DNA reads as TGCGCCAGCAGCCCCGGACAGGGGAGTCCTGGGGCCAACGTCCTGACTTTC. Translated, it gives CASSPGQGSPGANVLTF. The rearrangement uses TRBV5-1 and TRBJ2-6; 9 bases match TRBD1. CDR1 is SGHRS, CDR2 YFSETQ, per germline. The CDR3 is 17 amino acids. V trimming: 4 bases; J trimming: 2 bases; junction bases outside the gene matches: 7.